Sequencing of this TCR beta chain was carried out in a study of blood T cell repertoires in COVID-19. The wider study: PBMCs, B-cell-depleted T cells, or T cells provided the cDNA or gDNA that made up the material.

The CDR3 spans 17 residues. The germline V gene encodes CDR1 LGHNA and CDR2 YSLEER. V gave up 0 bases and J gave up 4 bases; unmatched junction bases: 5. Produced via immunoSEQ multiplex PCR; TCRdb's table is partial and in-frame only. The sample carries over 350,000 clones, roughly 91% recorded once. In Cohort 3, a recovered donor had either two negative PCRs, clearance, or symptom resolution. V is TRBV4-3 and J is TRBJ2-1; 11 bases fit TRBD2. Specimen: PBMCs or T cells enriched from blood (not recorded which). The sequence derives from a woman between 18 and 30 years old who had recovered from COVID-19. The CDR3 DNA follows: TGCGCCAGCAGCCAAGAACCCGGGACTAGCGGTTACAATGAGCAGTTCTTC. It translates to CASSQEPGTSGYNEQFF.